Listed here are 24 T cell receptor beta chains from one sample, sequenced in a study of cytomegalovirus exposure and HLA in healthy donors. Vbeta (60) and Jbeta (13) primers were used in the PCR. Data came from immunoSEQ multiplex PCR; TCRdb stores just in-frame clones and leaves some out. The sample lists around 20,000 clones, 84% occurring once. Specimen: PBMCs. The origin of the receptors is a human donor in good health.

This sequence joins TRBV6-6 and TRBJ2-2, with TRBD2 as a possible D gene (5 bases). Trimming left V 4 bases short and J 7 bases short, with 10 bases between. This CDR3 comprises 13 residues. Looked up from germline, CDR1 is MNHNY and CDR2 is SVGAGI (reference sequence). The CDR3 protein is CASSSGIVGELFF. As DNA, the CDR3 is TGTGCCAGCAGTTCCGGGATAGTCGGGGAGCTGTTTTTT.

V usage is TRBV29-1 and J usage is TRBJ2-1; no clear D. From germline, CDR1 is SQVTM and CDR2 ANQGSEA. CDR3 length: 10 residues. V was cut by 4 bases and J by 5 bases, with 3 bases left in between. Here the CDR3 DNA reads TGCAGCGTTGCGGACAATGAGCAGTTCTTC. It codes for CSVADNEQFF.

This sequence joins TRBV6-5 and TRBJ2-5, with TRBD2 as a possible D gene (7 bases). Germline-derived CDR1 and CDR2 are MNHEY and SVGAGI. Trimming pared 1 base from V and 4 bases from J, leaving 13 bases between. The length of the CDR3 is 15 residues. In DNA form, the CDR3 reads TGTGCCAGCAGTTACTTTGGGGGGGCCCCAGAGACCCAGTACTTC. Protein sequence: CASSYFGGAPETQYF.

The V and J genes are TRBV10-3 and TRBJ2-5; 11 bases fit TRBD1. Looked up from germline, CDR1 is ENHRY and CDR2 is SYGVKD. Unmatched junction bases numbered 4, after V lost 3 bases and J lost 7 bases. CDR3 length: 14 residues. CDR3 residues: CAISDQGTGGTQYF. CDR3 nucleotide sequence: TGTGCCATCAGTGACCAGGGGACAGGGGGGACCCAGTACTTC.

The V and J genes are TRBV11-2 and TRBJ1-1; unclear D gene. V lost 1 base to trimming and J lost 7 bases, with 10 bases between them. Germline-derived CDR1 and CDR2 are SGHAT and FQNNGV. This CDR3 has 13 residues. CDR3 loop: CASSLGALYEAFF. CDR3 sequence (DNA): TGTGCCAGCAGCTTAGGGGCCCTTTATGAAGCTTTCTTT.

This CDR3 reads CASSYAGPRSGNTIYF. The CDR3 DNA reads TGTGCCAGCAGTTACGCAGGGCCCCGCTCTGGAAACACCATATATTTT. The chain is built from TRBV6-5 and TRBJ1-3; D is possibly TRBD1 (5 bases). The germline V and J ends were trimmed by 2 bases and 0 bases, with 11 bases remaining between them. The CDR3 is 16 residues long. The germline V gene encodes CDR1 MNHEY and CDR2 SVGAGI.

Regarding this clone: The junction departs from germline at one end; a sequencing error may be responsible. This sequence joins TRBV7-9 and TRBJ2-7, with 7 bases identical to TRBD2. Germline V gene lookup returns CDR1 SEHNR and CDR2 FQNEAQ (reference sequence). The CDR3 length is 12 residues. The DNA of the CDR3 is TGTGCCAGCAGCTTAGGGGGGGGTCACGTTAACTTC. This encodes CASSLGGGHVNF.

The chain is built from TRBV7-9 and TRBJ1-1; D is uncertain. The CDR3 extends over 15 amino acids. Trimming took off 0 bases at V and 1 base at J, with 9 bases between the two ends. The V gene's germline CDR1 is SEHNR and CDR2 FQNEAQ (reference sequence). The chain's CDR3 is CASSLAETSNTEAFF. For the CDR3, the DNA is TGTGCCAGCAGCTTAGCCGAGACATCGAACACTGAAGCTTTCTTT.

The rearrangement links TRBV7-2 to TRBJ2-3; 8 bases agree with TRBD2. Germline V gives CDR1 SGHTA, CDR2 FQGNSA. CDR3 length equals 17 residues. The ends lost 5 bases at V and 2 bases at J; junction bases unmatched: 12. The CDR3: CASSPEMSGGPTDTQYF. Written as DNA, the CDR3 is TGTGCCAGCAGCCCAGAAATGTCGGGGGGGCCCACAGATACGCAGTATTTT.

The J gene is TRBJ1-1, the V gene TRBV7-9; no reliable D call. Germline CDR1 reads SEHNR; CDR2 reads FQNEAQ (reference sequence). This CDR3 spans 15 amino acids. The V gene lost 5 bases and the J gene lost 5 bases, with 18 bases spanning the gap. CDR3 protein: CASSLLLGRRTEAFF. In DNA, the CDR3 is TGTGCCAGCAGCCTGTTATTGGGGAGGAGGACTGAAGCTTTCTTT.

There are a few counts of this clone. The V and J genes are TRBV6-5 and TRBJ2-1; no reliable D call. CDR1 and CDR2 (germline): MNHEY, SVGAGI. Trimming removed 6 bases from V and 4 bases from J, with 13 bases in between. The CDR3 is made up of 14 amino acids. CDR3 residues: CASSQHAAYNEQFF. CDR3 nucleotide sequence: TGTGCCAGCAGCCAACATGCGGCGTACAATGAGCAGTTCTTC.

V gene TRBV27 combines with J gene TRBJ2-1, with TRBD2 matching over 9 bases. Germline trimming cut 5 bases from V and 8 bases from J; bases unmatched to any gene: 13. CDR1 is MNHEY, CDR2 SMNVEV, per germline (reference sequence). The CDR3 covers 16 residues. The CDR3 spells CASSPHSRGRADEQFF. The CDR3 nucleotides are TGTGCCAGCAGTCCTCATAGCCGCGGGAGGGCCGATGAGCAGTTCTTC.

DNA of the CDR3: TGTGTGTGGGGACAGCTGAGCGAGCAGTACTTC. Translating it yields CVWGQLSEQYF. The rearrangement links TRBV11-2 to TRBJ2-7; TRBD1 aligns across 7 bases. Germline values: CDR1 SGHAT, CDR2 FQNNGV. This CDR3 has 11 amino acids. Combining the CDR3 with reference TRBV11-2 and TRBJ2-7 gives the whole variable domain EAGVAQSPRYKIIEKRQSVAFWCNPISGHATLYWYQQILGQGPKLLIQFQNNGVVDDSQLPKDRFSAERLKGVDSTLKIQPAKLEDSAVYLCVWGQLSEQYFGPGTRLTVT.

V is TRBV6-1 and J is TRBJ1-1; maybe TRBD1 (6 bases). Germline V gene data show CDR1 as MNHNS and CDR2 as SASEGT. Trimming shortened V by 7 bases and J by 1 base, and 7 bases separated the two germline ends. There are 12 residues in the CDR3. CDR3 in amino acids: CASKGQNTEAFF. CDR3 bases: TGTGCCAGCAAGGGACAGAACACTGAAGCTTTCTTT.

The rearrangement uses TRBV5-1 and TRBJ2-7, with TRBD2 identical over 7 bases. CDR3 length: 17 amino acids. The V segment lost 0 bases and the J segment 2 bases; nucleotides outside the gene matches: 11. Germline V gene data show CDR1 as SGHRS and CDR2 as YFSETQ. The CDR3 loop is CASSLGRPSGTPYEQYF. DNA of the CDR3: TGCGCCAGCAGCTTGGGGCGGCCTAGCGGAACCCCCTACGAGCAGTACTTC.

This chain links TRBV6-5 with TRBJ2-7, with 10 positions matching TRBD2. The junction had 6 bases not matched to a gene; V was cut back by 4 bases and J by 0 bases. The germline V gene has CDR1 MNHEY and CDR2 SVGAGI. The CDR3 is made up of 16 amino acids. The CDR3, as DNA: TGTGCCAGCAGTTCCCGGACTAGCGGTAGCTCCTACGAGCAGTACTTC. Protein product: CASSSRTSGSSYEQYF.

V is TRBV13 and J is TRBJ1-5, with D tentatively TRBD1 (5 bases). Trimming cost V 5 bases and J 7 bases, with 9 bases left between them. The CDR3 extends over 12 amino acids. Looked up from germline, CDR1 is PRHDT and CDR2 is FYEKMQ (reference sequence). The chain's CDR3 is CASSRGGQPQHF. Written as DNA, the CDR3 is TGTGCCAGCAGCCGGGGGGGGCAGCCCCAGCATTTT.

V usage is TRBV30 and J usage is TRBJ1-3; TRBD1 might be the D (5 bases). The CDR3 extends over 13 amino acids. CDR1 GTSNPN and CDR2 SVGIG come from the germline V gene (reference sequence). V dropped 8 bases and J dropped 8 bases, with 19 bases sitting between them. The CDR3 region has the DNA TGTGCCATGGGCATAAGGGGAGGAGACACCATATATTTT. Translation gives CAMGIRGGDTIYF.

The chain combines TRBV6-1 with TRBJ2-1, with 9 nucleotides matching TRBD2. Germline CDR1 reads MNHNS; CDR2 reads SASEGT. This CDR3 contains 15 residues. Losses at the gene ends were 7 bases for V and 1 base for J; bases not matched to a gene: 5. For the CDR3, the DNA is TGTGCCAGCACCCCCAGCGGGGGGTCCTACAATGAGCAGTTCTTC. It yields the protein CASTPSGGSYNEQFF.

This clone was recorded a few times. V usage is TRBV7-9 and J usage is TRBJ1-4, with D uncertain. CDR1 and CDR2 (germline): SEHNR, FQNEAQ (reference sequence). The CDR3 spans 16 residues. The germline V and J ends were trimmed by 5 bases and 7 bases, with 20 bases remaining between them. In DNA form, the CDR3 reads TGTGCCAGCAGCCTCCCCGGATGGGGTGAGGGTGAAAAACTGTTTTTT. Its translation: CASSLPGWGEGEKLFF.

This chain uses TRBV7-2 with TRBJ1-1; D ambiguous. Germline-derived CDR1 and CDR2 are SGHTA and FQGNSA. Trimming shortened V by 5 bases and J by 0 bases, and 4 bases separated the two germline ends. The CDR3 has 12 amino acids. CDR3 protein: CASSPVNTEAFF. The CDR3 DNA is TGTGCCAGCAGCCCGGTGAACACTGAAGCTTTCTTT.

The rearrangement uses TRBV6-5 and TRBJ1-5; the D is unclear. This CDR3 has 14 amino acids. The V gene lost 5 bases and the J gene lost 9 bases, with 17 bases spanning the gap. Per the germline V gene, CDR1 is MNHEY and CDR2 is SVGAGI. The CDR3 loop is CASSPGMGIRPQHF. CDR3 bases: TGTGCCAGCAGTCCGGGGATGGGAATCAGGCCCCAGCATTTT.

The gene calls are TRBV13 and TRBJ2-2; TRBD2 agrees at 15 bases. Germline assignment: CDR1 PRHDT and CDR2 FYEKMQ (reference sequence). Trimming took 5 bases from V and 2 from J; bases not matched to a gene: 6. This CDR3 contains 18 residues. CDR3 sequence: CASSTWTSGGGNTGELFF. The DNA for the CDR3 is TGTGCCAGCAGCACCTGGACTAGCGGGGGGGGAAACACCGGGGAGCTGTTTTTT.

The rearrangement links TRBV6-1 to TRBJ1-2; possible D gene TRBD1, 6 bases. CDR3 length: 18 amino acids. With 3 bases removed from V and 1 base from J, the gap between germline ends came to 21 bases. Germline V gives CDR1 MNHNS, CDR2 SASEGT. The CDR3 bases are TGTGCCAGCAGTGACCACAGGGCTATAACTAAAATTAACTATGGCTACACCTTC. Its protein is CASSDHRAITKINYGYTF.